This TCR beta chain is from a study of identical twins. Ten or more counts support this clonotype. Its antigen is unidentified. Study findings and constraints: Invariant MAIT and iNKT cells are populations that could partly confound zero-insertion analyses.

The CDR3 covers 14 residues. The germline V gene encodes CDR1 DFQATT and CDR2 SNEGSKA (reference sequence). Trimming cost V 0 bases and J 1 base, with 7 bases left between them. TCRdb called the 5' RACE reads again in MiXCR, with one record for every CDR3 protein. The table records some 900,000 distinct CDR3 sequences, about 12% of them present only once. Another study also made use of these data, one on yellow fever vaccine responses in identical twins.

The J gene is TRBJ2-1, the V gene TRBV20-1; D is possibly TRBD2 (5 bases). The sequenced material came from PBMCs. This TCR derives from a young woman in good health. The CDR3 bases are TGCAGTGCTAGAGACCGAGGGTCCTACAATGAGCAGTTCTTC. Protein: CSARDRGSYNEQFF.